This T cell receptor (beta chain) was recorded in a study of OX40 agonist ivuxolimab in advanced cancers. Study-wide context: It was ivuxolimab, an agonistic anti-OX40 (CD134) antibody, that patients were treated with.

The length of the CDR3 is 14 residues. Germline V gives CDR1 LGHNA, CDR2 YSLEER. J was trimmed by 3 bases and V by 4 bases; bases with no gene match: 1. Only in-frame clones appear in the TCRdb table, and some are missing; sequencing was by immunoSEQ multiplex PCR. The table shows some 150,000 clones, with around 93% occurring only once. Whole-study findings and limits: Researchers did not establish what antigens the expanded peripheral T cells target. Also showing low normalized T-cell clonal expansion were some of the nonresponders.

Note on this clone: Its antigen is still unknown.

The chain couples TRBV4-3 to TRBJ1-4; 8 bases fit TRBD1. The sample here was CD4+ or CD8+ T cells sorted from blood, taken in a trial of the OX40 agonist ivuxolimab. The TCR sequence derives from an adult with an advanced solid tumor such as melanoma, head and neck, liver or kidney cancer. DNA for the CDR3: TGCGCCAGCAGCCGACAGGGGTCTAATGAAAAACTGTTTTTT. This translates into CASSRQGSNEKLFF.